This T cell receptor beta chain was captured in a study of blood T cell repertoires in COVID-19. About the study: Sample material is recorded as cDNA or gDNA derived from T cells, B-cell-depleted T cells, or PBMCs.

This CDR3 has 12 residues. V gave up 10 bases and J gave up 8 bases, with 17 bases separating them. The germline gives CDR1 MGHDK, CDR2 SYGVNS. In the authors' methods: Nucleated cell counts were estimated from reference gene primer amplification. Generated by immunoSEQ multiplex PCR, the TCRdb table keeps only in-frame clones and is missing some. V, J and clone size are those of that table, while D and trimming were read from the DNA. The sample consists of about 480,000 clones, around 88% of them appearing once. The sequenced sample was peripheral blood. This TCR derives from a woman aged 45-59 years with COVID-19, enrolled during active disease. This chain joins TRBV25-1 and TRBJ1-2, with D possibly matching TRBD1 (5 bases). CDR3 coding DNA: TGTGCCACCGGGGACTTCTCTAGGGGCTACACCTTC. Protein sequence: CATGDFSRGYTF.